The present TCR beta chain was sequenced within a study of T cell repertoires in cytomegalovirus infection. The overall study: Shared public TCR beta signatures pointed to both CMV infection and a matching HLA type.

Trimming at V came to 6 bases and at J to 4 bases, leaving 15 bases not matched to a gene. Germline CDR1 SGHVT, CDR2 SQSDAQ. The CDR3 sequence is 17 residues long. TCRdb reprocessed the reads via MiXCR and lists one record per CDR3 protein. Found here are some 390,000 distinct CDR3 sequences, around 18% of them singletons; the top ten hold roughly 9%. This clonotype appeared many times. The chain carries TRBV7-4 and TRBJ2-3, with TRBD1 identical over 8 bases. The sample consisted of PBMCs. The receptor's source is a human donor in good health (CMV status not recorded). Some clones in this sample may be carry-over from other donors' samples. CDR3 coding DNA: TGTGCCAGCAGAGATTGGGGACAGGCCCCTCTAGCAGATACGCAGTATTTT. Its protein product is CASRDWGQAPLADTQYF.